This T cell receptor (beta chain) was identified during a study of naive and memory T cell subsets. This clonotype was detected a few times. Whole blood, roughly 2.4 ml, came from adult healthy volunteers. Reverse transcription of blood and skin TCR RNA was primed at alpha and beta constant regions. Ligated cDNA underwent four rounds of PCR with nested alpha and beta constant region primers and SP2. TCRdb re-called the 5' RACE reads with MiXCR, one entry per CDR3 protein. The table lists approximately 27,000 distinct CDR3 sequences, approximately 24% of them singletons. The J segment lost 4 bases and the V segment lost 5 bases, leaving 8 bases of the junction unmatched. This CDR3 contains 15 residues.

The TCR was taken from a female donor in good health. The chain links TRBV12-3 or TRBV12-4 to TRBJ2-7, with 10 nucleotides matching TRBD1. The CDR3 spells CASSASGTGVYEQYF. The CDR3 nucleotides are TGTGCCAGCAGTGCATCCGGGACAGGGGTATACGAGCAGTACTTC.